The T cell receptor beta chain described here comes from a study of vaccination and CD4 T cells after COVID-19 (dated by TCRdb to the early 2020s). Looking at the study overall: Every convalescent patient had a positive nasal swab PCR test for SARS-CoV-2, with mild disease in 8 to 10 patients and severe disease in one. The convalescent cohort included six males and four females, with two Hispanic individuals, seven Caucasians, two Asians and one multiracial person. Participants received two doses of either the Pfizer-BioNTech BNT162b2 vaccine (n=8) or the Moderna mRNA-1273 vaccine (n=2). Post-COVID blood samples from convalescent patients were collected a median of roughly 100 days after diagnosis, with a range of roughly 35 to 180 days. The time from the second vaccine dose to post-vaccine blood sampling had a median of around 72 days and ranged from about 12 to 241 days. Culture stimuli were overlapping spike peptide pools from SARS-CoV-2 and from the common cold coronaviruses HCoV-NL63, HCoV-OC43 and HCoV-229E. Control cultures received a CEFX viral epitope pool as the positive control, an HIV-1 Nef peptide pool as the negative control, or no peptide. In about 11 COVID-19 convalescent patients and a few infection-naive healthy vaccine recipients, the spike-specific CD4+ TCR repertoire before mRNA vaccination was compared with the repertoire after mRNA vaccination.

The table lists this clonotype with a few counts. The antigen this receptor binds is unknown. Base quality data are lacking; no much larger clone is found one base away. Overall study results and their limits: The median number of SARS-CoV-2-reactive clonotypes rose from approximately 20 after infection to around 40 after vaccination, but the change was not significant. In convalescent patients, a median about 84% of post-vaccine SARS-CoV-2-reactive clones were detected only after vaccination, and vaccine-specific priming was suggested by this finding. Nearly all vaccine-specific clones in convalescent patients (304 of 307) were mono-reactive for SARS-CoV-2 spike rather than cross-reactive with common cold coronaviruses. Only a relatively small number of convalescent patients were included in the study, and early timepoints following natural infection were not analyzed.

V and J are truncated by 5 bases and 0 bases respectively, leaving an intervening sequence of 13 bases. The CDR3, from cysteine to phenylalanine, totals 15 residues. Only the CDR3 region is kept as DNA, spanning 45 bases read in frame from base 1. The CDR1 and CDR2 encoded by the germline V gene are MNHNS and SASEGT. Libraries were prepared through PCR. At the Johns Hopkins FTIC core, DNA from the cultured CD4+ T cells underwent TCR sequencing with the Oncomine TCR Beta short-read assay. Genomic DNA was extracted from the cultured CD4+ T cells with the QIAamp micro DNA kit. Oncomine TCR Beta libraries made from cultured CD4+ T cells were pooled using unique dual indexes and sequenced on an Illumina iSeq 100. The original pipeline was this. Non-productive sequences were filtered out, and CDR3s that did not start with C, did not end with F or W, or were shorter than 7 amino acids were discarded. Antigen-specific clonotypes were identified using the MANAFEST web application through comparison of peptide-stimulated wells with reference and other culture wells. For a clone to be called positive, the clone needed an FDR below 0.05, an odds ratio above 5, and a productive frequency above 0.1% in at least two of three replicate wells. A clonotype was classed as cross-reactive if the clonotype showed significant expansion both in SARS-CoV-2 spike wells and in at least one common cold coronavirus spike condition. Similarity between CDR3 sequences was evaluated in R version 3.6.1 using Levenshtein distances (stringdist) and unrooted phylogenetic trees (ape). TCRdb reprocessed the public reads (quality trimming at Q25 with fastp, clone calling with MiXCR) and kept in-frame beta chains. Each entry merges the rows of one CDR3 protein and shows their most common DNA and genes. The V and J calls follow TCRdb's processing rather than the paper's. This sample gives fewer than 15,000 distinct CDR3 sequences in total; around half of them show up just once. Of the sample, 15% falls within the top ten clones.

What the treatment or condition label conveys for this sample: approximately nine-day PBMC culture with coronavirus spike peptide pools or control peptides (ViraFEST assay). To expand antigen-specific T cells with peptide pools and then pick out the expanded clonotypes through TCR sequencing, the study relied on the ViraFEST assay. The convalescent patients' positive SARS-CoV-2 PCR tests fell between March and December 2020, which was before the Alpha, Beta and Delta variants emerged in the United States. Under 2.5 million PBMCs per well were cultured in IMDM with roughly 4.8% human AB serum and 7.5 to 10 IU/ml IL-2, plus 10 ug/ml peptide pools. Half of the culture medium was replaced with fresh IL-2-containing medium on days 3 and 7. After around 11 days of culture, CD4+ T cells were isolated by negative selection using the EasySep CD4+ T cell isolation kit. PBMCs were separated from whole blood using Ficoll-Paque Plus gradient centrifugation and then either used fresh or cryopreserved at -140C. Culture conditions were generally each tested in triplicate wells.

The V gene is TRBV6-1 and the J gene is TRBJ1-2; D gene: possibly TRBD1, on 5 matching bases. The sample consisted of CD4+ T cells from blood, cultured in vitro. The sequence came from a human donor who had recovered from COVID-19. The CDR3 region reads CASSRDRGSNYGYTF. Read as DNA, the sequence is TGTGCCAGCAGTAGGGACCGCGGGTCTAACTATGGCTACACCTTC.